This passage covers 7 T cell receptor beta chains from one sample sequenced in a study of T cell repertoires in cytomegalovirus infection. These TCRs' antigens remain unknown. TCRdb ran MiXCR on the reads and lists one entry per CDR3 protein. This table holds 340,000 or so distinct CDR3 sequences, more than 20% found once. The sequencing here drew on cultured PBMCs, taken from culture after CMV antigen stimulation. Receptors were obtained from a human donor in good health (CMV status not recorded). Some clones in this sample may be carry-over from other donors' samples.

This clonotype has at least ten counts. V usage is TRBV7-2 and J usage is TRBJ2-1; 7 nucleotides agree with TRBD2. Germline V gene data show CDR1 as SGHTA and CDR2 as FQGNSA. This CDR3 spans 15 amino acids. After removal of 5 bases from V and 0 bases from J, the junction contained 4 bases not matched to a gene. The CDR3 protein is CASSQTSVSYNEQFF. CDR3 coding DNA: TGTGCCAGCAGCCAAACTAGCGTCTCCTACAATGAGCAGTTCTTC. The complete variable domain, with remaining parts taken from reference TRBV7-2 and TRBJ2-1, reads GAGVSQSPSNKVTEKGKDVELRCDPISGHTALYWYRQSLGQGLEFLIYFQGNSAPDKSGLPSDRFSAERTGGSVSTLTIQRTQQEDSAVYLCASSQTSVSYNEQFFGPGTRLTVL.

The gene calls are TRBV13 and TRBJ2-7, with D perhaps matching TRBD1 (5 bases). The CDR3 covers 11 residues. Germline V gene lookup returns CDR1 PRHDT and CDR2 FYEKMQ (reference sequence). V was pared by 4 bases and J by 6 bases, with 7 bases between. Here the CDR3 reads CASSSRVEQYF. Written as DNA, the CDR3 is TGTGCCAGCAGCTCCAGGGTCGAGCAGTACTTC.

This clonotype was picked up a small number of times. The chain recombines TRBV6-1 with TRBJ1-1, with 9 positions matching TRBD1. The CDR3 contains 19 residues. With V trimmed by 2 bases and J by 5 bases, 18 bases remained unmatched. Germline V lookup: CDR1 MNHNS, CDR2 SASEGT. CDR3 in DNA: TGTGCCAGCAGTGAAAGGAGGGGACAGGGTCCTCTAGGGGGAACTGAAGCTTTCTTT. The encoded protein is CASSERRGQGPLGGTEAFF.

V is TRBV7-6 and J is TRBJ2-7; 7 bases fit TRBD2. The CDR3 spans 14 residues. The trim removed 3 bases at V and 5 bases at J, leaving 7 bases unmatched. Germline V gene sequence: CDR1 SGHVS, CDR2 FNYEAQ. The CDR3 DNA sequence: TGTGCCAGCAGCTTGGAGGGAGGGGCCCACGAGCAGTACTTC. Its translation: CASSLEGGAHEQYF.

The chain combines TRBV5-4 with TRBJ2-7; possibly TRBD1 or TRBD2 for D (6 bases each). CDR1 is SGHNT, CDR2 YYREEE, per germline (reference sequence). Trimming took 4 bases from V and 0 from J, leaving 23 bases between them. The CDR3 has 18 residues. Here the CDR3 DNA reads TGTGCCAGCAGCCCGGGAGAAGGGGGACTCCCGAGCTCCTACGAGCAGTACGTC. Amino acids: CASSPGEGGLPSSYEQYV.

This chain joins TRBV19 and TRBJ1-2; TRBD1 might be the D (5 bases). The CDR3 is 14 residues long. Trimming pared 5 bases from V and 4 bases from J, leaving 14 bases between. The germline V gene encodes CDR1 LNHDA and CDR2 SQIVND (reference sequence). In DNA, the CDR3 is TGTGCCAGTAGTCCCGAGACAGTCCGCTATGGCTACACCTTC. Translated, it gives CASSPETVRYGYTF.

The chain carries TRBV6-5 and TRBJ2-7, with 7 bases lining up with TRBD2. V lost 3 bases and J lost 0; bases outside the gene matches: 11. Germline loops: CDR1 MNHEY, CDR2 SVGAGI. This CDR3 comprises 17 residues. CDR3 sequence (DNA): TGTGCCAGCAGTTATTCCCCCCATCCGGGAGGCTCCTACGAGCAGTACTTC. Its translation: CASSYSPHPGGSYEQYF.